This T cell receptor beta chain appears in the sequencing data of a study of blood T cells in healthy people across ages. Using a J-beta primer mix together with a sample-barcoded 5' primer, a second PCR was run for roughly 7 to 12 cycles. Each cDNA molecule was tagged by a template-switch adaptor with 12 random nucleotides. TCRdb re-derived calls from the 5' RACE reads in MiXCR, one entry per CDR3 protein. The table shows 550,000 to 700,000 distinct CDR3 sequences, with 25% to 30% occurring only once. Each donor had about 9.6 milliliters of peripheral blood drawn. PBMCs were isolated at a quantity of at least 6 million per sample. Trimming shortened V by 4 bases and J by 3 bases, and 12 bases separated the two germline ends. Germline V lookup: CDR1 LNHDA, CDR2 SQIVND (reference sequence). The CDR3 loop spans 14 amino acids. There are a few counts of this clonotype.

The clonotype comes from a woman between 65 and 79 years old in good health. The chain recombines TRBV19 with TRBJ1-2; unclear D gene. Sequencing was performed on blood. CDR3 sequence: CASSTADVDYGYTF. DNA for the CDR3: TGTGCCAGTAGTACCGCGGACGTAGACTATGGCTACACCTTC.